This T cell receptor (beta chain) originates from a study of T cell responses to AZD1222 COVID-19 vaccine listed by TCRdb under 2021. For the study in its entirety: AZD1222 recipients with second doses at about 4 weeks or about 12 weeks were pooled, because spike-specific TCR depth and breadth did not differ between schedules. TCR sequencing covered roughly 230 trial participants: nearly 210 given two doses of AZD1222 and 26 given two doses of MenACWY control vaccine. Trial participants were enrolled into age subgroups of 18-55, 56-69 and 70-plus years, which contained about 150, 27 and 61 TCR-sequenced participants, respectively.

The cysteine opens and the phenylalanine closes a CDR3 of 15 amino acids. Only CDR3 DNA remains: 45 bases, in frame from the first base. The germline V gene (reference sequence) specifies SGHAT as CDR1 and FQDESV as CDR2. V loses 5 bases at its end and J loses 4 bases; junction bases beyond the gene matches: 11. The time point tag for this specimen amounts to: baseline before first vaccination. The vaccinee samples were drawn from two UK trials, COV001 and COV002, one of which was a single-blind randomized controlled phase 2/3 trial testing AZD1222 (ChAdOx1 nCoV-19) in healthy adults. Trial participant PBMC samples were collected at day 0 and day 28 after the second dose for TCRbeta chain sequencing. This clone was detected only once. Its specific antigen is unknown. Per-base quality was not reported, and no clone a single base away is much larger than it. The study at large found these results: After two AZD1222 doses, both the breadth and the depth of spike-specific TCRs were significantly higher than at day 0 and than in MenACWY recipients. The 56-69-year group was small, and its depth increase did not reach significance, likely because of low power. Participants were mostly white British, with more females than males. The authors suggested clonal diversity may have been underestimated. Because no samples from the day 14 peak response were available, repertoires could be characterized only after the peak T cell response. Reportedly, close to half of the unique spike-specific TCRs recognized epitopes lying outside the regions that are mutated in the B.1.351 and B.1.1.7 variants. Conclusions about previously exposed vaccinees are limited because only a handful of AZD1222 recipients were SARS-CoV-2 seropositive at baseline. CD4 TCRs associated with the vaccine covered the entire spike protein, and the dominant responses were in regions 160-218 and 743-854.

The CDR3 regions of human TCRbeta chains were analyzed by immunosequencing. Processing in the source paper ran as follows. Repertoire TCRs were checked for matches against a reference library of SARS-CoV-2-specific TCRs that had been generated using the MIRA antigen-specificity platform. Breadth was defined as the fraction of unique TCRs that were SARS-CoV-2-associated, and depth was defined as the fraction of total T cells that were SARS-CoV-2-associated. Using the MIRA data, each spike-specific TCR was assigned both to the spike region to which the TCR was reactive and to a CD4 or CD8 class. Log10-transformed breadth and depth values were compared by one-way ANOVA with Sidak's multiple comparisons tests. Imported from immuneACCESS, the table was reduced by TCRdb to in-frame sequences with V and J called. These copies leave out some clones; in studies compared against another copy, an unresolved V gene accounts for under half, and the cause of the remainder is not known. D and trimming come from the DNA, and the V and J calls and clone size come from that table. For this sample the table gives 150,000 to 200,000 clones, of which approximately 89% were detected only once. Of the sample, about 4.5% falls within the top ten clones.

The sequence was obtained from an adult in good health. Specimen: peripheral blood, collected on day 0 of AZD1222 vaccination. Rearrangement joined TRBV11-1 to TRBJ2-7, and 7 junction bases match TRBD1. The CDR3 sequence is CASSVYSRGSYEQYF. The nucleotides read TGTGCCAGCAGCGTATATTCCAGGGGGTCGTACGAGCAGTACTTC.